Listed here is a single T cell receptor (beta chain). This sample stems from a study of blood T cells in healthy people across ages. A sample-barcoded 5' primer and a J-beta primer mix were used in a second PCR of about 7 to 12 cycles. TCRdb used MiXCR to reprocess the 5' RACE reads, holding one entry per CDR3 protein. The repertoire holds hundreds of thousands of distinct CDR3 sequences, roughly 20% seen once, with more than 3% in the top ten. Germline values: CDR1 KGHDR, CDR2 SFDVKD. Trimming removed 3 bases from V and 2 bases from J, with 13 bases in between. The CDR3 contains 16 residues. Sequencing was performed on blood. The chain is built from TRBV24-1 and TRBJ2-1; D tentatively reads TRBD1 or TRBD2 (5 bases each). The receptor comes from a man aged 70 or older in good health. The CDR3 nucleotides are TGTGCCACCAGTGATGCCACCGGGACCGCCTACAATGAGCAGTTCTTC. Protein sequence: CATSDATGTAYNEQFF.